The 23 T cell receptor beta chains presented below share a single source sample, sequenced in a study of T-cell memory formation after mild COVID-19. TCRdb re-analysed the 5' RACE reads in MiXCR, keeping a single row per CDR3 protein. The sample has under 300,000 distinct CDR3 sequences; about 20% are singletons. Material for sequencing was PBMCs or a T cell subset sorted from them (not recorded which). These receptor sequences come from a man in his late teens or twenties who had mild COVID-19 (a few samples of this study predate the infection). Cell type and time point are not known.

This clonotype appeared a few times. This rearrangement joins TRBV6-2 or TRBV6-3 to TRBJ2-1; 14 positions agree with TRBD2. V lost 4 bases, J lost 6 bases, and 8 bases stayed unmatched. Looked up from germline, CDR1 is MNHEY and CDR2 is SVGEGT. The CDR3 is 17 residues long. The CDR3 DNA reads TGTGCCAGCAGTTCCCGGACTAGCGGGGGGCTTCGCAATGAGCAGTTCTTC. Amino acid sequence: CASSSRTSGGLRNEQFF.

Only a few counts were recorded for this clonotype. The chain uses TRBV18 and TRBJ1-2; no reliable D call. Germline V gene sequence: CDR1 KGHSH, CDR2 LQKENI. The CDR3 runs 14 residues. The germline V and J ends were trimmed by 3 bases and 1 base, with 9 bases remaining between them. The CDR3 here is CASSPPVINYGYTF. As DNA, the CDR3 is TGTGCCAGCTCACCGCCGGTGATTAACTATGGCTACACCTTC.

This CDR3 is CASSSHGGASSYNSPLHF. The CDR3 coding sequence is TGTGCCAGCAGTTCCCACGGTGGGGCGAGCTCCTATAATTCACCCCTCCACTTT. This chain joins TRBV7-3 and TRBJ1-6; maybe TRBD1 (5 bases). Trimming took off 6 bases at V and 0 bases at J, with 18 bases between the two ends. The CDR3 length is 18 residues. The germline gives CDR1 SGHTA, CDR2 FQGTGA.

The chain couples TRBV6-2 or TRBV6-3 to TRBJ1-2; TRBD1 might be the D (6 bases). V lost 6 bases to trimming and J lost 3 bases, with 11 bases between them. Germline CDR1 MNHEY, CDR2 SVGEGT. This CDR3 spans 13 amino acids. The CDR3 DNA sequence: TGTGCCAGCAGCCACAGGGTATACTATGGCTACACCTTC. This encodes CASSHRVYYGYTF.

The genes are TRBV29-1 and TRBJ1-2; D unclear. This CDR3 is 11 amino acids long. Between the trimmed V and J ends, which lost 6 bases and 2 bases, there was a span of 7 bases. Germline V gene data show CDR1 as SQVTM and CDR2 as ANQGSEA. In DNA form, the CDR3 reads TGCAGCGTCGGCGAGAACTATGGCTACACCTTC. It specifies CSVGENYGYTF.

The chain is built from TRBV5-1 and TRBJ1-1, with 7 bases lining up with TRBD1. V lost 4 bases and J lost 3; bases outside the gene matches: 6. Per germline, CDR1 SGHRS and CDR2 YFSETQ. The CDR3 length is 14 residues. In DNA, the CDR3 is TGCGCCAGCAGCGCGACAGGGACGCACACTGAAGCTTTCTTT. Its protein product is CASSATGTHTEAFF.

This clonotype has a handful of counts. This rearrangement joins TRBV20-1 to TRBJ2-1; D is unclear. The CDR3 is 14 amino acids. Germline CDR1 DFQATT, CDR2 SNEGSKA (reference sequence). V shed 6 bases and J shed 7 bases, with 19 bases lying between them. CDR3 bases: TGCAGTGCCCACTCCCCACTTACAGTAAATGAGCAGTTCTTC. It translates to CSAHSPLTVNEQFF.

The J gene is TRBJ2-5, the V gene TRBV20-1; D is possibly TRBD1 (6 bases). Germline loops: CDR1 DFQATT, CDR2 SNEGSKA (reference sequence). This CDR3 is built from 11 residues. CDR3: CSTGNQETQYF. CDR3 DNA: TGCTCAACAGGGAACCAAGAGACCCAGTACTTC.

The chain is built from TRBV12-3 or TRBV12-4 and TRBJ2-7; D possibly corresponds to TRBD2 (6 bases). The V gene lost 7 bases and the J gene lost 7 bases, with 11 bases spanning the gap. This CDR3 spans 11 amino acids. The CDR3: CASTAGREQYF. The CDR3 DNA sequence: TGTGCCAGCACTGCAGGGAGGGAGCAGTACTTC.

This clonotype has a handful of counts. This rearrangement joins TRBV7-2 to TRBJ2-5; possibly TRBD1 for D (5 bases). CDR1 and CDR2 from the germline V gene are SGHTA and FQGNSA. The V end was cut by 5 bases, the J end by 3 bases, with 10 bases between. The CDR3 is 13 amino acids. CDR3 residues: CASSQDNKETQYF. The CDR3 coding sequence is TGTGCCAGCAGCCAGGACAATAAAGAGACCCAGTACTTC.

The CDR3 reads CASSLRGAEPQHF. The CDR3 coding sequence is TGCGCCAGCAGCTTACGGGGGGCTGAACCCCAGCATTTT. The V call is TRBV5-1, the J call TRBJ1-5; the D gene is possibly TRBD1 (6 bases). Trimming left V 2 bases short and J 10 bases short, with 13 bases between. Germline V gene lookup returns CDR1 SGHRS and CDR2 YFSETQ. The CDR3 length is 13 residues.

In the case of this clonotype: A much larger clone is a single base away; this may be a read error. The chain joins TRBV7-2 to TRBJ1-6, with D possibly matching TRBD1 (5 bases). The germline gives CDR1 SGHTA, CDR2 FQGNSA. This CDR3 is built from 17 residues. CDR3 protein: CASSLALWGSYTSPLHF. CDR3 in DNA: TGTGCCAGCAGCTTAGCGCTTTGGGGCTCCTATACTTCACCCCTCCACTTT.

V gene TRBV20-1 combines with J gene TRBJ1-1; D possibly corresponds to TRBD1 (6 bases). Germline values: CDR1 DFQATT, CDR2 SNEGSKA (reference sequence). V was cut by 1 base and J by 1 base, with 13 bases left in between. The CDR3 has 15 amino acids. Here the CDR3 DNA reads TGCAGTGCTAGAGCCCTGGGACACCCGAACACTGAAGCTTTCTTT. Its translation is CSARALGHPNTEAFF.

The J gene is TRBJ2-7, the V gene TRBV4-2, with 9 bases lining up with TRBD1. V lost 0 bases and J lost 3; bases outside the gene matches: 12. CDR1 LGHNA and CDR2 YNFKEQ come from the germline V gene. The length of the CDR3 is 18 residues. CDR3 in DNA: TGTGCCAGCAGCCAAGATGGAGGGACAGGGTTCCTGAGCTACGAGCAGTACTTC. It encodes CASSQDGGTGFLSYEQYF.

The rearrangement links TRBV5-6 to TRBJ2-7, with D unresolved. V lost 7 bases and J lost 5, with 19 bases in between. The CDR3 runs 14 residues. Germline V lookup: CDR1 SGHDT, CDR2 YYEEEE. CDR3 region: CASLPRRSKNEQYV. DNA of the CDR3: TGTGCCAGCCTCCCCCGAAGGTCGAAGAACGAGCAGTACGTC.

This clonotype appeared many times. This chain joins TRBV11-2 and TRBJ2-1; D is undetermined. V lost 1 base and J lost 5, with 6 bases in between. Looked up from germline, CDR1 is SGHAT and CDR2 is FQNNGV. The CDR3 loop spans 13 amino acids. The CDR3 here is CASSLGRNNEQFF. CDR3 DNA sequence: TGTGCCAGCAGCTTAGGACGGAACAATGAGCAGTTCTTC.

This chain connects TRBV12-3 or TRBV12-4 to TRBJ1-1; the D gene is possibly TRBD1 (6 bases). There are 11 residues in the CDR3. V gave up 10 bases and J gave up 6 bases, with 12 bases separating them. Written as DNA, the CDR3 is TGTGCCACCTCCAGGGGCGCTGAAGCTTTCTTT. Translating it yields CATSRGAEAFF.

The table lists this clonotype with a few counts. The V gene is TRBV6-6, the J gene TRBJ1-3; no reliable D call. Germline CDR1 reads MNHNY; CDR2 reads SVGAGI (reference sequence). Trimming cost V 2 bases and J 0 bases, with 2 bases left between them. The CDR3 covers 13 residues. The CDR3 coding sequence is TGTGCCAGCAGTTACCCCTCTGGAAACACCATATATTTT. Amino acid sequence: CASSYPSGNTIYF.

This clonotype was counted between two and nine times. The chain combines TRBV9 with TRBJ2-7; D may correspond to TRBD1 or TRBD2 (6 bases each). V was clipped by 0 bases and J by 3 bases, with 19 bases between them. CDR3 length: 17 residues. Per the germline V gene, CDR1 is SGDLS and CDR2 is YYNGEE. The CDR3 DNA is TGTGCCAGCAGCGTAGGTTCGGGGGCGGGGACCTACTACGAGCAGTACTTC. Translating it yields CASSVGSGAGTYYEQYF.

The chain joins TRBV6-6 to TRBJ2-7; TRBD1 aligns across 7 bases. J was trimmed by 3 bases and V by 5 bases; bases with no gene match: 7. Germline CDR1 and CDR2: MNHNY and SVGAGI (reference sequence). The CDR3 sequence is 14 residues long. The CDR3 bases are TGTGCCAGCAGTCCCTCGACAGGGCTCTACGAGCAGTACGTC. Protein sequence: CASSPSTGLYEQYV.

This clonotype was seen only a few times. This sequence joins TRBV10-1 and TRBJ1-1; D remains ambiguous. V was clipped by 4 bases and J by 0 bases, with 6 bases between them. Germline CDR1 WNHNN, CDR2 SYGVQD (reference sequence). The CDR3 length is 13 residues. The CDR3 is CASSVDMNTEAFF. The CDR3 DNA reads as TGCGCCAGCAGTGTAGATATGAACACTGAAGCTTTCTTT.

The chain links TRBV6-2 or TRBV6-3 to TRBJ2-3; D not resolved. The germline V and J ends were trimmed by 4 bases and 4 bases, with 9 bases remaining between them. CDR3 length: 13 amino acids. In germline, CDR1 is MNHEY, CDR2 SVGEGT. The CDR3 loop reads CASSFATADTQYF. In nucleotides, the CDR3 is TGTGCCAGCAGTTTCGCCACGGCAGATACGCAGTATTTT.

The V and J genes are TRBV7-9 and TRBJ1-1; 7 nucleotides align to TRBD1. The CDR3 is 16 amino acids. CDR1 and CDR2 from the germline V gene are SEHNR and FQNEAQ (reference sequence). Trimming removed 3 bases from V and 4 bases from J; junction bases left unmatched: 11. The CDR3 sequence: CASSFRPGGRSTEAFF. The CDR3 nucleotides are TGTGCCAGCAGCTTTAGGCCAGGGGGACGATCCACTGAAGCTTTCTTT.